Presented here are 22 T cell receptor beta chains from one specimen sequenced in a study of technical replicates of blood from several donors. Some clones are missing from TCRdb's copy, which holds only in-frame ones; the method was immunoSEQ multiplex PCR. This sample yields about 80,000 clones, of which approximately 94% are seen a single time; 0.38% belongs to the top ten. What was sequenced was T cells isolated from PBMCs. These receptors were obtained from a human donor in good health.

The chain recombines TRBV11-2 with TRBJ1-1, with D uncertain. The CDR3 has 13 amino acids. The V gene's germline CDR1 is SGHAT and CDR2 FQNNGV. V dropped 1 base and J dropped 0 bases, with 3 bases sitting between them. CDR3 amino acids: CASSLGVNTEAFF. DNA for the CDR3: TGTGCCAGCAGCTTAGGAGTGAACACTGAAGCTTTCTTT.

The chain uses TRBV19 and TRBJ1-1; TRBD1 is a possible D gene (5 bases). Germline V lookup: CDR1 LNHDA, CDR2 SQIVND (reference sequence). Trimming pared 0 bases from V and 1 base from J, leaving 9 bases between. This CDR3 has 15 residues. Written as DNA, the CDR3 is TGTGCCAGTAGTATAGATCTGGACACGAACACTGAAGCTTTCTTT. Its translation is CASSIDLDTNTEAFF.

This clone was recorded once. The chain couples TRBV18 to TRBJ2-2, with TRBD2 as a possible D gene (5 bases). Trimming pared 6 bases from V and 5 bases from J, leaving 19 bases between. Germline V gives CDR1 KGHSH, CDR2 LQKENI. The CDR3 is 16 amino acids. The CDR3 nucleotides read TGTGCCAGCTCCCTAAACCTGAGACGGGGTACCGGGGAGCTGTTTTTT. Translating it yields CASSLNLRRGTGELFF.

A few counts support this clone. This chain links TRBV15 with TRBJ2-1; 9 bases agree with TRBD2. Looked up from germline, CDR1 is LNHNV and CDR2 is YYDKDF (reference sequence). Trimming cost V 5 bases and J 5 bases; bases outside gene matches: 13. The CDR3 runs to 17 residues. In DNA, the CDR3 is TGTGCCACCAGCTCGGAGTTATGGGCGGGAGGGGACAATGAGCAGTTCTTC. Translating it yields CATSSELWAGGDNEQFF.

The chain employs TRBV30 and TRBJ2-6; TRBD1 aligns across 9 bases. This CDR3 spans 17 amino acids. Germline trimming cut 5 bases from V and 2 bases from J; bases unmatched to any gene: 10. Germline assignment: CDR1 GTSNPN and CDR2 SVGIG (reference sequence). The CDR3 protein is CAWAPGQGKAGANVLTF. DNA for the CDR3: TGTGCCTGGGCACCGGGACAGGGTAAGGCTGGGGCCAACGTCCTGACTTTC.

Concerning this clone: Other DNA sequences in this sample translate to the same CDR3. This chain uses TRBV18 with TRBJ2-3; the match to TRBD2 covers 9 bases. This CDR3 contains 15 residues. With V trimmed by 3 bases and J by 0 bases, 1 base remained unmatched. Germline CDR1 KGHSH, CDR2 LQKENI. This CDR3 reads CASSPLAGSTDTQYF. DNA for the CDR3: TGTGCCAGCTCACCTCTAGCGGGAAGCACAGATACGCAGTATTTT. Full variable domain (remainder filled in from reference TRBV18 and TRBJ2-3): NAGVMQNPRHLVRRRGQEARLRCSPMKGHSHVYWYRQLPEEGLKFMVYLQKENIIDESGMPKERFSAEFPKEGPSILRIQQVVRGDSAAYFCASSPLAGSTDTQYFGPGTRLTVL.

The chain joins TRBV5-4 to TRBJ1-4; tentatively, D is TRBD1 (6 bases). Trimming removed 4 bases from V and 2 bases from J, with 15 bases in between. This CDR3 is built from 16 residues. Germline V gene sequence: CDR1 SGHNT, CDR2 YYREEE (reference sequence). CDR3 nucleotide sequence: TGTGCCAGCAGCATGGACAGAGCCGCCACTAATGAAAAACTGTTTTTT. Its protein product is CASSMDRAATNEKLFF. The full variable domain, with the rest looked up from reference TRBV5-4 and TRBJ1-4, is ETGVTQSPTHLIKTRGQQVTLRCSSQSGHNTVSWYQQALGQGPQFIFQYYREEENGRGNFPPRFSGLQFPNYSSELNVNALELDDSALYLCASSMDRAATNEKLFFGSGTQLSVL.

V and J are TRBV7-6 and TRBJ2-7; 7 bases are a match to TRBD2. CDR1 and CDR2 (germline): SGHVS, FNYEAQ. V was pared by 11 bases and J by 4 bases, with 8 bases of the junction left unmatched. This CDR3 spans 12 amino acids. CDR3 bases: TGTGCCTCTCGCGGGAGTTCATACGAGCAGTACTTC. Amino acid sequence: CASRGSSYEQYF.

The genes are TRBV7-9 and TRBJ1-2; 10 bases align to TRBD1. CDR1 and CDR2 (germline): SEHNR, FQNEAQ (reference sequence). The CDR3 extends over 15 amino acids. J was trimmed by 3 bases and V by 4 bases; bases with no gene match: 5. CDR3 sequence (DNA): TGTGCCAGCAGCTCACTGACAGGGGGCCACTATGGCTACACCTTC. As protein: CASSSLTGGHYGYTF.

This sequence joins TRBV6-5 and TRBJ1-2; a weak D match, TRBD1 (6 bases). This CDR3 has 15 amino acids. CDR1 MNHEY and CDR2 SVGAGI come from the germline V gene. The V end lost 2 bases, the J end lost 4 bases, and 14 bases lay between the germline ends. The CDR3 loop reads CASSYAGDPGYGYTF. CDR3 nucleotides: TGTGCCAGCAGTTACGCAGGGGACCCAGGCTATGGCTACACCTTC.

The chain uses TRBV21-1 and TRBJ1-1; the table's D call, TRBD1, has no DNA check behind it. TRBV21-1 is a known pseudogene. This CDR3 comprises 15 residues. CDR3 nucleotide sequence: TGTGCCAGCAGCAAAGGGCCTATTGGGCGCGCTGAAGCTTTCTTT. Translated, it gives CASSKGPIGRAEAFF.

The chain has TRBV4-3 and TRBJ1-1; the D gene is possibly TRBD1 (6 bases). The V and J ends lost 6 bases and 4 bases respectively, with 12 bases between them. This CDR3 contains 13 residues. From germline, CDR1 is LGHNA and CDR2 YSLEER. The CDR3 reads CASSSLGATEAFF. CDR3 DNA: TGCGCCAGCAGTTCTTTGGGGGCCACTGAAGCTTTCTTT.

The chain uses TRBV6-5 and TRBJ2-7, with D perhaps TRBD2 (5 bases). CDR3 size: 13 residues. In germline, CDR1 is MNHEY, CDR2 SVGAGI. V lost 10 bases and J lost 0, with 13 bases in between. The DNA for the CDR3 is TGTGCCACAGCAGGAGGCAGCTCCTACGAGCAGTACTTC. This translates into CATAGGSSYEQYF.

This clone was observed a few times. The chain joins TRBV30 to TRBJ1-5, with D maybe TRBD1 (6 bases). CDR3 length: 15 amino acids. Trimming removed 3 bases from V and 2 bases from J, with 14 bases in between. Germline V CDR1 and CDR2: GTSNPN, SVGIG (reference sequence). The CDR3 spells CAWRKGHGRNQPQHF. CDR3 nucleotides: TGTGCCTGGAGGAAGGGACACGGGCGCAATCAGCCCCAGCATTTT.

The V and J genes are TRBV7-6 and TRBJ2-7; TRBD2 aligns across 10 bases. The V segment lost 1 base and the J segment 4 bases; nucleotides outside the gene matches: 4. The CDR3 is 15 amino acids. Germline V gene data show CDR1 as SGHVS and CDR2 as FNYEAQ. CDR3 sequence reads: CASSLEASGSYEQYF. CDR3 nucleotide sequence: TGTGCCAGCAGCTTAGAGGCTAGCGGGAGTTACGAGCAGTACTTC.

The V gene is TRBV28, the J gene TRBJ2-7, with a weak D call TRBD2 (6 bases). Trimming pared 3 bases from V and 7 bases from J, leaving 16 bases between. The germline gives CDR1 MDHEN, CDR2 SYDVKM. The length of the CDR3 is 14 residues. The CDR3 DNA is TGTGCCAGCAGTTTCCGGGGGAGCTTGAGGGAGCAGTACTTC. It is translated as CASSFRGSLREQYF.

The J gene is TRBJ2-1, the V gene TRBV5-1; 10 bases are shared with TRBD2. The CDR3 is 15 residues long. With 1 base clipped from V and 7 bases from J, the junction kept 5 bases outside the gene matches. Germline-derived CDR1 and CDR2 are SGHRS and YFSETQ. In nucleotides, the CDR3 is TGCGCCAGCAGCTTGACTAGCGGGATTGGAAATGAGCAGTTCTTC. Its translation: CASSLTSGIGNEQFF.

This sequence joins TRBV19 and TRBJ2-7; possibly TRBD1 for D (5 bases). From germline, CDR1 is LNHDA and CDR2 SQIVND (reference sequence). The CDR3 covers 11 residues. Trimming pared 3 bases from V and 6 bases from J, leaving 6 bases between. CDR3 loop: CASSMQGEQYF. CDR3 DNA: TGTGCCAGTAGTATGCAGGGCGAGCAGTACTTC.

The V call is TRBV6-7, the J call TRBJ1-1; tentatively, D is TRBD1 (5 bases). TRBV6-7 is reported as an ORF; its role is uncertain. With 2 bases removed from V and 8 bases from J, the gap between germline ends came to 15 bases. CDR3 length: 14 amino acids. As DNA, the CDR3 is TGTGCCAGCAGTTACCCGCTCTTACAGGAGGAAGCTTTCTTT. This translates into CASSYPLLQEEAFF.

The chain recombines TRBV6-4 with TRBJ1-1, with 7 bases fitting TRBD1. V was pared by 6 bases and J by 8 bases, with 9 bases of the junction left unmatched. Germline V lookup: CDR1 MRHNA, CDR2 SNTAGT. The CDR3 runs to 13 residues. The chain's CDR3 is CASSAGTAREAFF. The CDR3, as DNA: TGTGCCAGCAGCGCCGGGACAGCCAGAGAAGCTTTCTTT.

The V and J genes are TRBV10-3 and TRBJ1-1; the match to TRBD1 covers 7 bases. V lost 8 bases to trimming and J lost 0 bases; unmatched junction nucleotides: 6. Germline CDR1 is ENHRY and CDR2 is SYGVKD. The CDR3 loop spans 14 amino acids. The CDR3 DNA is TGTGCCATCTCACAGGGGCTAATGAACACTGAAGCTTTCTTT. Residues: CAISQGLMNTEAFF.

This clone was detected only once. The chain has TRBV5-6 and TRBJ1-4; TRBD1 might be the D (5 bases). The CDR3 spans 15 residues. V gave up 2 bases and J gave up 8 bases, with 16 bases separating them. CDR1 and CDR2 (germline): SGHDT, YYEEEE. The CDR3 loop reads CASSFLGGDREKLFF. The CDR3 DNA sequence: TGTGCCAGCAGCTTTTTGGGGGGAGATAGGGAAAAACTGTTTTTT.